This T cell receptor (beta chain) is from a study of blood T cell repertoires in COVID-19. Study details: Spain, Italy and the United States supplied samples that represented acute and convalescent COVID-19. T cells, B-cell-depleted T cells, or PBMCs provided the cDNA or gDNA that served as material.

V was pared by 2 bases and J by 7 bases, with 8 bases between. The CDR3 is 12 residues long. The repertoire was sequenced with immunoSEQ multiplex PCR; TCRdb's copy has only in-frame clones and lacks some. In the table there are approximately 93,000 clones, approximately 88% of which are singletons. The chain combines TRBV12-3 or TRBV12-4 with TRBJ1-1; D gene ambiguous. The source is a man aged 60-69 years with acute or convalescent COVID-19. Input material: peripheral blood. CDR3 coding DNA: TGTGCCAGCAGTTTATCCACTGATGAAGCTTTCTTT. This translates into CASSLSTDEAFF.